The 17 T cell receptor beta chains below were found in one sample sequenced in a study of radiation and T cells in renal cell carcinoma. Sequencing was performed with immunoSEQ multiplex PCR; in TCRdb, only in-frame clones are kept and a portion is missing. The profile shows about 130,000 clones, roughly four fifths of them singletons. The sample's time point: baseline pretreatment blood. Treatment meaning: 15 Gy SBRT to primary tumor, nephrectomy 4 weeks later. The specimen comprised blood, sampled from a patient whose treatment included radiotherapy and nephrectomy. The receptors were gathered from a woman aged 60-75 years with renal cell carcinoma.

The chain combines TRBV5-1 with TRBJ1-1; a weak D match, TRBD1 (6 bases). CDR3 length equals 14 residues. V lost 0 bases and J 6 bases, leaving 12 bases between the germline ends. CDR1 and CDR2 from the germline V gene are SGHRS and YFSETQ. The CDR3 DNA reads TGCGCCAGCAGCTTGGACCCTGGGACATCTGAAGCTTTCTTT. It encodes CASSLDPGTSEAFF. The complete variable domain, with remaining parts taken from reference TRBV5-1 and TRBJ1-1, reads KAGVTQTPRYLIKTRGQQVTLSCSPISGHRSVSWYQQTPGQGLQFLFEYFSETQRNKGNFPGRFSGRQFSNSRSEMNVSTLELGDSALYLCASSLDPGTSEAFFGQGTRLTVV.

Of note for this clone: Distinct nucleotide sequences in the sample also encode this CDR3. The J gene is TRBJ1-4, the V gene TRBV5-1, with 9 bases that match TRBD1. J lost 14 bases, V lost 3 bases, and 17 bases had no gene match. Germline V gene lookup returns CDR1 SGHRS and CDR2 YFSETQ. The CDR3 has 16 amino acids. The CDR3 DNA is TGCGCCAGCAGCTCCTCTCCCCAAACAGGGGGCGACAAGCTGTTTTTT. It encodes CASSSSPQTGGDKLFF.

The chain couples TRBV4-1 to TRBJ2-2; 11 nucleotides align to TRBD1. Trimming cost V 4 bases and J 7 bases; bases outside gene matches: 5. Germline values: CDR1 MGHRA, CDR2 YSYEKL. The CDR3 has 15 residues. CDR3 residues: CASSRGTGGIGELFF. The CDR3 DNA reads TGCGCCAGCAGCCGAGGGACAGGGGGGATCGGGGAGCTGTTTTTT.

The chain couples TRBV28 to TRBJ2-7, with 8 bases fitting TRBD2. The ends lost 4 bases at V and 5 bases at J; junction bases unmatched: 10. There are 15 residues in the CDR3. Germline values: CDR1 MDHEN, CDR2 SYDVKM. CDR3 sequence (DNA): TGTGCCAGCAGTTGGGACGGGAGGGCCCTCCACGAGCAGTACTTC. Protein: CASSWDGRALHEQYF.

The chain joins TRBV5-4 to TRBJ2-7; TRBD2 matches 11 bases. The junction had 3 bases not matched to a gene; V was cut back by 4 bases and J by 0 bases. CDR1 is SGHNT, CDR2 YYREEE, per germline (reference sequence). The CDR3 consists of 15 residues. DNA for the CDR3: TGTGCCAGCAGCCTTACTAGCGGGAGCTCCTACGAGCAGTACTTC. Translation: CASSLTSGSSYEQYF.

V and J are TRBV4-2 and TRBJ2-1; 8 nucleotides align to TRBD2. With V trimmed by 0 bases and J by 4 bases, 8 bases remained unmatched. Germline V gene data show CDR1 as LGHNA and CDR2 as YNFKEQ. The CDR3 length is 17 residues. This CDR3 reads CASSQDPPSGPYNEQFF. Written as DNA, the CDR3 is TGTGCCAGCAGCCAAGATCCCCCTAGCGGGCCATACAATGAGCAGTTCTTC.

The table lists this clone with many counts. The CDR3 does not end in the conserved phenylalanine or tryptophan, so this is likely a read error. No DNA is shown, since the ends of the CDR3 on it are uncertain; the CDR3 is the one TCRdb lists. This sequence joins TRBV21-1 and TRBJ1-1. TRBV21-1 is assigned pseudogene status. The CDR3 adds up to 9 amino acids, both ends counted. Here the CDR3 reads CASSTSRRE.

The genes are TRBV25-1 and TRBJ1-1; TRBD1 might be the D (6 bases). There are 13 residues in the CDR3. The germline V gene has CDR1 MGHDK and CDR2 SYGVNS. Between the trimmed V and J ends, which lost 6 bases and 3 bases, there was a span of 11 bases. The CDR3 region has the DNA TGTGCCAGCAGGGGGGCTGGCCACACTGAAGCTTTCTTT. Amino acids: CASRGAGHTEAFF.

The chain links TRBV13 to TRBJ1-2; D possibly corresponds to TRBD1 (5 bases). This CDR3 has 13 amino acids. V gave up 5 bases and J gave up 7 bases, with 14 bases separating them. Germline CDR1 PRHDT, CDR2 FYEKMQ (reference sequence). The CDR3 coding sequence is TGTGCCAGCAGCCTGGGACGGTCTGTTGGCTACACCTTC. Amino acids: CASSLGRSVGYTF. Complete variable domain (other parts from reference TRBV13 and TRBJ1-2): AAGVIQSPRHLIKEKRETATLKCYPIPRHDTVYWYQQGPGQDPQFLISFYEKMQSDKGSIPDRFSAQQFSDYHSELNMSSLELGDSALYFCASSLGRSVGYTFGSGTRLTVV.

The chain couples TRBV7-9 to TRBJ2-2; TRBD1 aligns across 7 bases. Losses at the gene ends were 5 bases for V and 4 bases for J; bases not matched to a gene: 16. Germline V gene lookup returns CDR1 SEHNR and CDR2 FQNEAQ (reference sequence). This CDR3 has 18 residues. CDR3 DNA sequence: TGTGCCAGCAGCCCTCGGGAAGGACAGGTCGGGTTCACCGGGGAGCTGTTTTTT. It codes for CASSPREGQVGFTGELFF.

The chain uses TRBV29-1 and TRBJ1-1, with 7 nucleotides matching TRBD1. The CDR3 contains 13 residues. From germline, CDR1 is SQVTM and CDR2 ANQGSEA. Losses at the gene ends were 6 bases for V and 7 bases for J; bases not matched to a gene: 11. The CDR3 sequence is CSVGTHQGGEAFF. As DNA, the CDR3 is TGCAGCGTGGGGACACACCAGGGGGGTGAAGCTTTCTTT.

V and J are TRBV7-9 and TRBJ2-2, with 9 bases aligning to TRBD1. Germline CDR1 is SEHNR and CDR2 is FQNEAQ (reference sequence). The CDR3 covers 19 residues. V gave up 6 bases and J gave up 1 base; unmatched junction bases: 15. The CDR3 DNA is TGTGCCAGCAGGAAGGACGCTCCCCGGACAGGGGTGAACACCGGGGAGCTGTTTTTT. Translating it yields CASRKDAPRTGVNTGELFF. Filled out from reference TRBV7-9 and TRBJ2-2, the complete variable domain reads DTGVSQNPRHKITKRGQNVTFRCDPISEHNRLYWYRQTLGQGPEFLTYFQNEAQLEKSRLLSDRFSAERPKGSFSTLEIQRTEQGDSAMYLCASRKDAPRTGVNTGELFFGEGSRLTVL.

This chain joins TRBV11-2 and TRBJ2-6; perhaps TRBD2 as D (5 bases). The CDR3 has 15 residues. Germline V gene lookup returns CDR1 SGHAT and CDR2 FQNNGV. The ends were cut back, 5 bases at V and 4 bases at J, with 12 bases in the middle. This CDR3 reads CASSPPGVGANVLTF. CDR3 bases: TGTGCCAGCAGCCCCCCCGGGGTCGGGGCCAACGTCCTGACTTTC.

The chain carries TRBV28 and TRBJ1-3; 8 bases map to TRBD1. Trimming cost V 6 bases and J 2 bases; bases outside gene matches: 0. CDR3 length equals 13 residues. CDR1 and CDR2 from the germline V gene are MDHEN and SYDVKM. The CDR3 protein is CASRTGAGNTIYF. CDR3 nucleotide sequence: TGTGCCAGCAGGACAGGGGCTGGAAACACCATATATTTT. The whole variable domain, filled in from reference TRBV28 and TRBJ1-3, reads DVKVTQSSRYLVKRTGEKVFLECVQDMDHENMFWYRQDPGLGLRLIYFSYDVKMKEKGDIPEGYSVSREKKERFSLILESASTNQTSMYLCASRTGAGNTIYFGEGSWLTVV.

Here the CDR3 DNA reads TGTGCCAGCAGTGAGGGCGGGAGTGGCTACACCTTC. This translates into CASSEGGSGYTF. The chain uses TRBV6-1 and TRBJ1-2; D uncertain. V was clipped by 3 bases and J by 7 bases, with 9 bases between them. Germline V lookup: CDR1 MNHNS, CDR2 SASEGT. This CDR3 has 12 amino acids.

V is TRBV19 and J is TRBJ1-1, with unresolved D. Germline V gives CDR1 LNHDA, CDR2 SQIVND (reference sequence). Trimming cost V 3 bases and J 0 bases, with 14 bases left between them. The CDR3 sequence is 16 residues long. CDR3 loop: CASSMSQSPMNTEAFF. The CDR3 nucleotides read TGTGCCAGTAGTATGAGCCAGAGCCCCATGAACACTGAAGCTTTCTTT.

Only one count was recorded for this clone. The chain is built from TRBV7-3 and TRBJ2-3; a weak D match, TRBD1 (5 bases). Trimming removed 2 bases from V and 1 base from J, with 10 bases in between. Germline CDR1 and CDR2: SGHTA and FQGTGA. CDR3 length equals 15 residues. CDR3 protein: CASSLFRGRTDTQYF. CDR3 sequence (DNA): TGTGCCAGCAGCTTATTTAGGGGCCGCACAGATACGCAGTATTTT.